These T cell receptor beta chains were read from a single sample in a study of shared clonotypes between healthy human individuals. The repertoire was sequenced with immunoSEQ multiplex PCR; TCRdb's copy has only in-frame clones and lacks some. The data contain a few hundred thousand clones, 95% to 96% of them singletons. Sequenced: naive CD8+ T cells sorted from blood. The receptors were sampled from a woman aged 30 to 39 in good health. CDR3s include the opening cysteine and the closing phenylalanine or tryptophan. Fields, in order: V gene, clone size, D gene, J gene, CDR3 DNA, CDR3 protein. D genes are given only for firm matches. Size tells how often a clone was seen (once, few, many) or the class of an expanded clone, and some rows leave it out.

>TRBV19|once|-|TRBJ1-5
TGTGCCAGTAGTATTCGGGACCGGGATCAGCCCCAGCATTTT
CASSIRDRDQPQHF
>TRBV6-5|-|-|TRBJ1-1
TGTGCCAGCAGTTGGACAAGGAACACTGAAGCTTTCTTT
CASSWTRNTEAFF
>TRBV10-1|-|-|TRBJ2-3
TGCGCCAGCAGTCAGGGGTCATGGATGGATACGCAGTATTTT
CASSQGSWMDTQYF
>TRBV6-4|once|-|TRBJ2-3
TGTGCCAGCAGTGTTGGAGGACTGAACACAGATACGCAGTATTTT
CASSVGGLNTDTQYF
>TRBV7-9|-|-|TRBJ2-7
TGTGCCAGCACTCCGGGAACGAGGGTATACGAGCAGTACTTC
CASTPGTRVYEQYF
>TRBV6-5|-|-|TRBJ2-7
TGTGCCAGCAGTAAGGGGACTCTCGGGGAAAACGAGCAGTACTTC
CASSKGTLGENEQYF
>TRBV9|-|TRBD2|TRBJ2-7
TGTGCCAGCAGCGGGCGGACTAGCGGGAGCTACGAGCAGTACTTC
CASSGRTSGSYEQYF
>TRBV4-1|-|-|TRBJ2-1
TGCGCCAGCAGCCAAGCTAAGCATTTTGAGCAGTTCTTC
CASSQAKHFEQFF
>TRBV19|-|-|TRBJ1-5
TGTGCCAGTAGTATAGGCGGCCAGGTGTTACAGCCCCAGCATTTT
CASSIGGQVLQPQHF
>TRBV29-1|-|-|TRBJ2-3
TGCAGCGTTGAAGATATCGGGGGTACGCAGTATTTT
CSVEDIGGTQYF
>TRBV29-1|-|-|TRBJ2-7
TGCAGCGTTGAAGTATCAGTTTTTGGCTCCTACGAGCAGTACTTC
CSVEVSVFGSYEQYF
>TRBV19|-|-|TRBJ2-1
TGTGCCAGTAGTAACCGACTCCAGTACAGCAATGAGCAGTTCTTC
CASSNRLQYSNEQFF
>TRBV7-2|-|TRBD2|TRBJ2-7
TGTGCCAGCAGCTTAGGTGGAGCGAGCGGGAGTCTGCAGTACGAGCAGTACTTC
CASSLGGASGSLQYEQYF
>TRBV2|-|TRBD1|TRBJ2-1
TGTGCCAGCAGTGAAGGACAGGGTAGCAATGAGCAGTTCTTC
CASSEGQGSNEQFF
>TRBV9|-|-|TRBJ2-7
TGTGCCAGCAGCGTAGACGGCGACTACGAGCAGTACTTC
CASSVDGDYEQYF
>TRBV6-5|-|-|TRBJ2-7
TGTGCCAGCAGTTACTTTCCGGACACCCCCTACGAGCAGTACTTC
CASSYFPDTPYEQYF
>TRBV7-9|-|TRBD1|TRBJ2-7
TGTGCCAGCAGCTTAGGGGACAGCTACGAGCAGTACTTC
CASSLGDSYEQYF
>TRBV27|once|TRBD1|TRBJ1-2
TGTGCCAGCAGTTCAGGGGACAGGGGCTATGGCTACACCTTC
CASSSGDRGYGYTF
>TRBV4-1|-|-|TRBJ2-1
TGCGCCAGCAGCCAAGACCCAGCCCGAGGCCCTTCCTACAATGAGCAGTTCTTC
CASSQDPARGPSYNEQFF
>TRBV28|-|TRBD1|TRBJ1-4
TGTGCCAGCAGTTTAGGTTGGGGGACAGGGAATGAAAAACTGTTTTTT
CASSLGWGTGNEKLFF
>TRBV7-2|once|-|TRBJ1-2
TGTGCCAGCAGCCCATTCTCGGGGGGCCGAGCTAACTATGGCTACACCTTC
CASSPFSGGRANYGYTF
>TRBV7-9|-|TRBD2|TRBJ2-7
TGTGCCAGCAGGGGGACTAGCGGGAGCGCCTACGAGCAGTACTTC
CASRGTSGSAYEQYF
>TRBV11-3|-|-|TRBJ2-1
TGTGCCAGCAGCTTAGATCCCGGAAATGAGCAGTTCTTC
CASSLDPGNEQFF
>TRBV6-1|-|-|TRBJ2-2
TGTGCCAGCAGTGAAGAAAGCACCAACACCGGGGAGCTGTTTTTT
CASSEESTNTGELFF
>TRBV28|-|-|TRBJ2-7
TGTGCCATCCAGACGCGGAGGGTAATGACCTACGAGCAGTACTTC
CAIQTRRVMTYEQYF
>TRBV5-4|few|-|TRBJ2-5
TGTGCCAGCAGCTTGGAGAGTCAAGAGACCCAGTACTTC
CASSLESQETQYF
>TRBV2|-|TRBD2|TRBJ2-3
TGTGCCAGCAGTGAAGCCGCTAGCGGGCCTAGCACAGATACGCAGTATTTT
CASSEAASGPSTDTQYF
>TRBV5-1|-|-|TRBJ2-1
TGCGCCAGCAGTTGGGACGAGGACAATGAGCAGTTCTTC
CASSWDEDNEQFF
>TRBV27|-|TRBD1|TRBJ2-1
TGTGCCAGCAGTTCCGGACAGGGGTCCTACAATGAGCAGTTCTTC
CASSSGQGSYNEQFF
>TRBV6-1|-|-|TRBJ2-1
TGTGCCAGCAGTGAAGGGACATACGACAATGAGCAGTTCTTC
CASSEGTYDNEQFF
>TRBV5-1|-|-|TRBJ2-1
TGCGCCAGCAGCTTGTTAAGGACTACAAACAATGAGCAGTTCTTC
CASSLLRTTNNEQFF
>TRBV28|once|-|TRBJ1-2
TGTGCCAGCATAGGTATGGTTGGCTACACCTTC
CASIGMVGYTF